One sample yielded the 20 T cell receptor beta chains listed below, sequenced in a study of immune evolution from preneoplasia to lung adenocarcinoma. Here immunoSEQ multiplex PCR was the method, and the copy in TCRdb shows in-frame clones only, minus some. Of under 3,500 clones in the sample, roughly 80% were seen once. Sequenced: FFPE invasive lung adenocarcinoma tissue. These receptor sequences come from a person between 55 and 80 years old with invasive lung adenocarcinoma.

The CDR3 spells CASKREDSSYGYTF. DNA of the CDR3: TGTGCCAGCAAGAGGGAGGACAGTTCCTATGGCTACACCTTC. The chain has TRBV7-8 and TRBJ1-2, with a possible D match to TRBD1 (6 bases). CDR1 and CDR2 from the germline V gene are SGHVS and FQNEAQ. The CDR3 runs 14 residues. Trimming cost V 7 bases and J 4 bases, with 16 bases left between them.

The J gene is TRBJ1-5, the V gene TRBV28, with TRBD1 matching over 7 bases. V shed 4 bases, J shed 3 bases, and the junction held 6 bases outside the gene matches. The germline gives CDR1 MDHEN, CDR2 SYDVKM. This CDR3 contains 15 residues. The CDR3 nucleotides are TGTGCCAGCAGTTCACGACAGGGAGCCAATCAGCCCCAGCATTTT. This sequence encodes CASSSRQGANQPQHF.

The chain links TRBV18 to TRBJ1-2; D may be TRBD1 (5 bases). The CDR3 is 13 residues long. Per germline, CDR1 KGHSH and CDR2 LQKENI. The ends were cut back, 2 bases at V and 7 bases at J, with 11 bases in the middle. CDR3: CASSPGGDSGYTF. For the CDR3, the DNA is TGTGCCAGCTCACCAGGGGGTGACAGTGGCTACACCTTC.

CDR3 loop: CASSLTLVSSYNEQFF. CDR3 nucleotide sequence: TGTGCCAGCAGCTTAACCCTAGTAAGCTCCTACAATGAGCAGTTCTTC. This rearrangement joins TRBV7-3 to TRBJ2-1; D unclear. V was clipped by 0 bases and J by 0 bases, with 9 bases between them. The CDR3 length is 16 residues. Germline CDR1 is SGHTA and CDR2 is FQGTGA.

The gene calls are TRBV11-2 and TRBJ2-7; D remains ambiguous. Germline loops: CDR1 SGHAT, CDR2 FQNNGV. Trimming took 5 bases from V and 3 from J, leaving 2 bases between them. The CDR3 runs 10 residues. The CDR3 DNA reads TGTGCCAGCAGCAACTACGAGCAGTACTTC. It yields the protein CASSNYEQYF.

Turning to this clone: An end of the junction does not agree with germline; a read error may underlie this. The CDR3 is CASREGQGTPYEQYF. The CDR3 DNA sequence: TGTGCCAGCAGGGAAGGACAGGGGACCCCCTACGAGCAGTACTTC. The V gene is TRBV2, the J gene TRBJ2-7; 9 nucleotides match TRBD1. This CDR3 region has 15 residues. The germline V gene encodes CDR1 SNHLY and CDR2 FYNNEI.

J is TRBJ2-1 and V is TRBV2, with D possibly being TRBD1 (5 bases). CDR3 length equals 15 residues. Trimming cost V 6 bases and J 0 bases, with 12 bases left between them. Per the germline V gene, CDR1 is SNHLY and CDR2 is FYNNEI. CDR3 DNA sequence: TGTGCCAGCAGACCCCCCCAGGGCTCCTACAATGAGCAGTTCTTC. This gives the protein CASRPPQGSYNEQFF.

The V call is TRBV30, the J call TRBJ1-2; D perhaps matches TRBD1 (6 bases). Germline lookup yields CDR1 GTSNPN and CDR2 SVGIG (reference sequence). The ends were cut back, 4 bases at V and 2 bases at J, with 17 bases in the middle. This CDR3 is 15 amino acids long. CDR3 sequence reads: CAWTPGGAGNYGYTF. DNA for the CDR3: TGTGCCTGGACCCCGGGGGGGGCGGGCAACTATGGCTACACCTTC.

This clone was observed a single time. CDR3 DNA sequence: TGTGCCAGTAGTGCAACCGGGACAGGGGCACGGCAAGAGACCCAGTACTTC. It translates to CASSATGTGARQETQYF. V usage is TRBV19 and J usage is TRBJ2-5; 10 nucleotides match TRBD1. The CDR3 is made up of 17 amino acids. V dropped 5 bases and J dropped 2; count of bases not matched to a gene: 11. Germline values: CDR1 LNHDA, CDR2 SQIVND (reference sequence).

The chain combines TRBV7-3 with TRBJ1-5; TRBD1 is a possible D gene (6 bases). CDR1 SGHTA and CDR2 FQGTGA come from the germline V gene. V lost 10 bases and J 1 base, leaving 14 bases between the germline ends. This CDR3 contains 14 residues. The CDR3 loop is CAIPEGGSNQPQHF. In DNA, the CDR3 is TGTGCCATCCCGGAGGGGGGCAGCAATCAGCCCCAGCATTTT.

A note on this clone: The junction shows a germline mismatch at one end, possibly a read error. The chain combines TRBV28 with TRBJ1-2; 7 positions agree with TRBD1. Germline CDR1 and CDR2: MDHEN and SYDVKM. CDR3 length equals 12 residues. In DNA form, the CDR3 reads TGTGCCAGCAGCCGAAATGTAGGGACAGAGTACTTC. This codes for CASSRNVGTEYF.

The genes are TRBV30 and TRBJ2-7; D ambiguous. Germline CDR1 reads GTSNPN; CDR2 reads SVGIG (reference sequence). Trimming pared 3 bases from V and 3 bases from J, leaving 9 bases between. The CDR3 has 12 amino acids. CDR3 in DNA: TGTGCCTGGAGCCAACAAGACTACGAGCAGTACTTC. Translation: CAWSQQDYEQYF.

The CDR3: CASSLDGNTEAFF. CDR3 in DNA: TGTGCCAGCAGCTTAGATGGGAACACTGAAGCTTTCTTT. V is TRBV11-2 and J is TRBJ1-1; unclear D gene. The germline CDR1 and CDR2 sequences are SGHAT and FQNNGV. The CDR3 has 13 amino acids. V lost 0 bases, J lost 1 base, and 3 bases lay in between.

The CDR3 protein is CASRPPGSGFITEAFF. CDR3 coding DNA: TGTGCCAGCCGCCCTCCGGGTTCCGGCTTTATCACTGAAGCTTTCTTT. V and J are TRBV5-4 and TRBJ1-1; no clear D. V lost 7 bases and J lost 4, with 23 bases in between. The V gene's germline CDR1 is SGHNT and CDR2 YYREEE (reference sequence). The CDR3 runs 16 residues. Full variable domain (rest looked up from reference TRBV5-4 and TRBJ1-1): ETGVTQSPTHLIKTRGQQVTLRCSSQSGHNTVSWYQQALGQGPQFIFQYYREEENGRGNFPPRFSGLQFPNYSSELNVNALELDDSALYLCASRPPGSGFITEAFFGQGTRLTVV.

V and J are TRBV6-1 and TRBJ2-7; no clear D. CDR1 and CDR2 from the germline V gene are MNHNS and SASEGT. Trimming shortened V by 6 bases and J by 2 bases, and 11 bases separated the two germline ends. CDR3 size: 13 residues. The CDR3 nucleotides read TGTGCCAGCAGCCTGGTCGAGGCCTACGAGCAGTACTTC. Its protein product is CASSLVEAYEQYF.

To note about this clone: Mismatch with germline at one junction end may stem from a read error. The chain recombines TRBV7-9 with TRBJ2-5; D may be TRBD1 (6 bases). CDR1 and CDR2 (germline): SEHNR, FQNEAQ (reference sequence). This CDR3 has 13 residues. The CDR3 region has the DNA TGTGCCAGCAGTTTTCTGGGACAAGAGGCCCAGTACTTC. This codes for CASSFLGQEAQYF.

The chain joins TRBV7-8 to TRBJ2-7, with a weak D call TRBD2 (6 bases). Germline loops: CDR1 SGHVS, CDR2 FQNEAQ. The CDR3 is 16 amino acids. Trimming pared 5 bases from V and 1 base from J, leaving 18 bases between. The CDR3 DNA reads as TGTGCCAGCAGCCTCGGGGCGGGACTGACTTCCTACGAGCAGTACTTC. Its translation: CASSLGAGLTSYEQYF. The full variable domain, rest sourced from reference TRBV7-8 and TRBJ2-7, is GAGVSQSPRYKVAKRGQDVALRCDPISGHVSLFWYQQALGQGPEFLTYFQNEAQLDKSGLPSDRFFAERPEGSVSTLKIQRTQQEDSAVYLCASSLGAGLTSYEQYFGPGTRLTVT.

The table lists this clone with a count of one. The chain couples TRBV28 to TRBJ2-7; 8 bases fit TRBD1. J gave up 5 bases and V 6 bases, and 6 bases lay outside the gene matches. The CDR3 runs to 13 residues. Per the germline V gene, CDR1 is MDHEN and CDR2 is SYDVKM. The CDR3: CASSLDRDHEQYF. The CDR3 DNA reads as TGTGCCAGCAGCCTGGACAGGGACCACGAGCAGTACTTC. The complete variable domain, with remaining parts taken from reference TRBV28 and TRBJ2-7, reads DVKVTQSSRYLVKRTGEKVFLECVQDMDHENMFWYRQDPGLGLRLIYFSYDVKMKEKGDIPEGYSVSREKKERFSLILESASTNQTSMYLCASSLDRDHEQYFGPGTRLTVT.

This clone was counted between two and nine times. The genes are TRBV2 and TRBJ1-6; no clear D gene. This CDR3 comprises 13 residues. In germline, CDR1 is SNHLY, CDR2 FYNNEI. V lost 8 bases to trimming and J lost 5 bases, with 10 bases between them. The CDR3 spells CASALGDNSPLHF. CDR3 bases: TGTGCCAGCGCCTTAGGAGATAATTCACCCCTCCACTTT.

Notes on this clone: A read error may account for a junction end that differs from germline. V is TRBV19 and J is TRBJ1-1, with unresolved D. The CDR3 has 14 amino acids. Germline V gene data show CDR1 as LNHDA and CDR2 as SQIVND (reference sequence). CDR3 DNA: TGTGCCAGTAGCATAGATTTAGAGAACACTGAAGCTTTCTTT. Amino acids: CASSIDLENTEAFF.